The TCR beta chain under discussion was sequenced for a study of blood T cell repertoires in COVID-19. As for the study in general: The cDNA or gDNA used as material had been derived from T cells, B-cell-depleted T cells, or PBMCs.

The V segment lost 1 base and the J segment 8 bases; nucleotides outside the gene matches: 11. Germline lookup yields CDR1 LNHDA and CDR2 SQIVND (reference sequence). CDR3 length: 16 residues. Measured with immunoSEQ multiplex PCR; TCRdb has only the in-frame clones, and not every one. The table records about 99,000 clones, about 87% of them present only once. J is TRBJ2-1 and V is TRBV19; 7 bases are a match to TRBD2. The sequence derives from a man between 45 and 60 years old with acute or convalescent COVID-19. Sequencing input: peripheral blood. CDR3 sequence (DNA): TGTGCCAGTAGTATAGTAGGGACTACCCTGGATGATGAGCAGTTCTTC. Amino acid sequence: CASSIVGTTLDDEQFF.